This section outlines one T cell receptor (beta chain) sequence together with its context. This entry is derived from a study of beta chain features in type 1 diabetes. The ends lost 6 bases at V and 4 bases at J; junction bases unmatched: 8. Per the germline V gene, CDR1 is LNHDA and CDR2 is SQIVND (reference sequence). This CDR3 region has 15 residues. The sequenced template was cDNA made from the entire isolated RNA. Profiled with immunoSEQ multiplex PCR; TCRdb holds only in-frame clones, not every one. Of about 330,000 clones listed, around 10% are singletons. This TCR was recovered from a young woman in good health. The sample was naive CD4+ T cells from blood. The V and J genes are TRBV19 and TRBJ2-1; 8 bases line up with TRBD2. CDR3 amino acids: CASRNRTSYYNEQFF. The CDR3 nucleotides read TGTGCCAGTAGGAATCGGACTAGCTATTACAATGAGCAGTTCTTC.